This is a list of T cell receptor beta chains from one sample in a study of lymphopenia after photon versus proton radiotherapy. Clones were sequenced by immunoSEQ multiplex PCR, and TCRdb holds only the in-frame ones, with some missing. The data show around 42,000 clones, with roughly 87% seen just once and about 2.2% held by the top ten. The sequenced sample was peripheral blood, obtained from a patient treated with photon-based radiotherapy. These receptor sequences come from a man aged 35-49 years with gastric cancer. Both conserved end residues are part of each CDR3. The order of the fields is clone size, D gene, V gene, J gene, CDR3 DNA, CDR3 protein. D genes are given only for firm matches. Clone size is shown for a subset of rows, as once, few, many or a class of expanded clone.

size: .
D: .
V: TRBV4-3
J: TRBJ2-5
DNA: TGCGCCAGCAGCCAAGAAGTTGGGCGGACCCAGTACTTC
CDR3: CASSQEVGRTQYF

size: .
D: .
V: TRBV18
J: TRBJ2-5
DNA: TGTGCCAGCTCACCATCTGGGCAAGAGACCCAGTACTTC
CDR3: CASSPSGQETQYF

size: .
D: .
V: TRBV11-2
J: TRBJ2-5
DNA: TGTGCCAGCAGCTTAGAATACCAGTCACTAGAGACCCAGTACTTC
CDR3: CASSLEYQSLETQYF

size: .
D: .
V: TRBV7-3
J: TRBJ1-5
DNA: TGTGCCAGCAGCTCGCAGGCTAATCAGCCCCAGCATTTT
CDR3: CASSSQANQPQHF

size: .
D: TRBD1
V: TRBV7-9
J: TRBJ1-1
DNA: TGTGCCAGCAGCTTTTCCCGAGGGACAGGGAGGCCTGAAGCTTTCTTT
CDR3: CASSFSRGTGRPEAFF

size: .
D: .
V: TRBV5-4
J: TRBJ2-7
DNA: TGTGCCAGCAGCCGTGGGGGATACGAGCAGTACTTC
CDR3: CASSRGGYEQYF

size: .
D: .
V: TRBV27
J: TRBJ1-4
DNA: TGTGCCAGCAGTTATTCCGGGACCTATAATGAAAAACTGTTTTTT
CDR3: CASSYSGTYNEKLFF

size: .
D: .
V: TRBV5-1
J: TRBJ2-3
DNA: TGCGCCAGCAGGGACGGGGTAAGCACAGATACGCAGTATTTT
CDR3: CASRDGVSTDTQYF

size: .
D: .
V: TRBV7-9
J: TRBJ1-1
DNA: TGTGCCTGTGGCCTCCAGAACACTGAAGCTTTCTTT
CDR3: CACGLQNTEAFF

size: .
D: .
V: TRBV6-6
J: TRBJ1-2
DNA: TGTGCCAGCAGACAGGGAAACGGTAAAGGCTACACCTTC
CDR3: CASRQGNGKGYTF

size: .
D: .
V: TRBV4-1
J: TRBJ2-3
DNA: TGCGCCAGCAGCCAGGCGGCGGGGGATACGCAGTATTTT
CDR3: CASSQAAGDTQYF

size: .
D: TRBD1
V: TRBV7-9
J: TRBJ1-5
DNA: TGTGCCAGCAGCTTAGGGACAGGGGCCAATCAGCCCCAGCATTTT
CDR3: CASSLGTGANQPQHF

size: .
D: TRBD1
V: TRBV30
J: TRBJ1-3
DNA: TGTGCCTGGACCATAGGAAGGAGGGGGCTTGGAAACACCATATATTTT
CDR3: CAWTIGRRGLGNTIYF

size: once
D: .
V: TRBV6-5
J: TRBJ2-1
DNA: TGTGCCAGCAGTCCGACAGGTAAAGAGCAGTTCTTC
CDR3: CASSPTGKEQFF

size: once
D: TRBD1
V: TRBV6-5
J: TRBJ2-7
DNA: TGTGCCAGCAGTTACTCGACCCAGGGGGCATACGAGCAGTACTTC
CDR3: CASSYSTQGAYEQYF

size: .
D: TRBD2
V: TRBV2
J: TRBJ2-2
DNA: TGTGCCAGCAAGCTACTAGCGGGGTATAGCACCGGGGAGCTGTTTTTT
CDR3: CASKLLAGYSTGELFF

size: .
D: TRBD1
V: TRBV19
J: TRBJ1-4
DNA: TGTGCCAGTAGTAGGACAGGGGGTCTCAATGAAAAACTGTTTTTT
CDR3: CASSRTGGLNEKLFF

size: .
D: .
V: TRBV30
J: TRBJ2-7
DNA: TGTGCCTTCACCGCTATGGGGGACTACGAGCAGTACTTC
CDR3: CAFTAMGDYEQYF

size: once
D: .
V: TRBV30
J: TRBJ2-5
DNA: TGTGCCTGGAGCTACATCAGGGGGGGTGAGACCCAGTACTTC
CDR3: CAWSYIRGGETQYF

size: .
D: TRBD2
V: TRBV2
J: TRBJ2-1
DNA: TGTGCCAGCAGTCGGACTAGGGTCAATGAGCAGTTCTTC
CDR3: CASSRTRVNEQFF

size: .
D: .
V: TRBV11-3
J: TRBJ2-1
DNA: TGTGCCAGCAGCTTTTACGGGGGGCGGAATGAGCAGTTCTTC
CDR3: CASSFYGGRNEQFF

size: .
D: .
V: TRBV25-1
J: TRBJ1-3
DNA: TGTGCCAGCAGTGATGGGCCCGCGGGAAACACCATATATTTT
CDR3: CASSDGPAGNTIYF

size: .
D: .
V: TRBV5-1
J: TRBJ1-5
DNA: TGCGCCAGCAGCTTGGACAGCGGCAATCAGCCCCAGCATTTT
CDR3: CASSLDSGNQPQHF

size: .
D: .
V: TRBV7-9
J: TRBJ1-2
DNA: TGTGCCAGCAGCTTAGGGGGAAGGGATGGCTACACCTTC
CDR3: CASSLGGRDGYTF

size: .
D: TRBD2
V: TRBV11-2
J: TRBJ2-1
DNA: TGTGCCAGCAGCTCATCGGCCGGGACTAGCGGGAGATACAATGAGCAGTTCTTC
CDR3: CASSSSAGTSGRYNEQFF

size: .
D: .
V: TRBV5-5
J: TRBJ2-1
DNA: TGTGCCAGCAGCCCGGACCTCTACCGAGGTGAGCAGTTCTTC
CDR3: CASSPDLYRGEQFF

size: .
D: .
V: TRBV7-2
J: TRBJ1-2
DNA: TGTGCCAGCAGCTTATCGAATAACTATGGCTACACCTTC
CDR3: CASSLSNNYGYTF

size: .
D: TRBD1
V: TRBV4-2
J: TRBJ1-4
DNA: TGTGCCAGCAGCCAAGCCTCCGGGACAGGGGGGTTAGGGGAAAAACTGTTTTTT
CDR3: CASSQASGTGGLGEKLFF

size: .
D: TRBD2
V: TRBV27
J: TRBJ2-5
DNA: TGTGCCAGCAGAGCTAGCGGGCAAGAGACCCAGTACTTC
CDR3: CASRASGQETQYF

size: .
D: .
V: TRBV19
J: TRBJ2-6
DNA: TGTGCCAGTAGTATAAGGAGCTCTGGGGCCAACGTCCTGACTTTC
CDR3: CASSIRSSGANVLTF

size: .
D: .
V: TRBV4-1
J: TRBJ1-5
DNA: TGCGCCAGCAGCCAAGGGGACACGTCTGGCCAGCCCCAGCATTTT
CDR3: CASSQGDTSGQPQHF

size: .
D: .
V: TRBV9
J: TRBJ2-7
DNA: TGTGCCAGCAGCGTAGACAGCGACCCAAGCTCCTACGAGCAGTACTTC
CDR3: CASSVDSDPSSYEQYF

size: .
D: .
V: TRBV29-1
J: TRBJ2-3
DNA: TGCAGCGTTGGCCCTGGAGGGACAGATACGCAGTATTTT
CDR3: CSVGPGGTDTQYF

size: .
D: .
V: TRBV30
J: TRBJ1-1
DNA: TGTGCCTGGAGTACCGGGAGTTGGACCACTGAAGCTTTCTTT
CDR3: CAWSTGSWTTEAFF

size: .
D: .
V: TRBV9
J: TRBJ1-1
DNA: TGTGCCAGCAGCGTAGCGGGTTACGGAGAAGCTTTCTTT
CDR3: CASSVAGYGEAFF

size: .
D: .
V: TRBV21-1
J: TRBJ2-5
DNA: TGTGCCAGCAGCAGGCAGGGGACGGACCAAGAGACCCAGTACTTC
CDR3: CASSRQGTDQETQYF

size: .
D: .
V: TRBV9
J: TRBJ1-3
DNA: TGTGCCAGCAGCGTAGACCCTCGGACAGCGAGTGGAAACACCATATATTTT
CDR3: CASSVDPRTASGNTIYF

size: .
D: .
V: TRBV7-6
J: TRBJ1-1
DNA: TGTGCCAGCAGCCCTCTAATGATTTCTGAAGCTTTCTTT
CDR3: CASSPLMISEAFF

size: .
D: .
V: TRBV4-1
J: TRBJ2-5
DNA: TGCGCCAGCAGCCAAGGAGAGAAAGAGACCCAGTACTTC
CDR3: CASSQGEKETQYF

size: .
D: .
V: TRBV19
J: TRBJ2-7
DNA: TGTGCCAGTAGTAACGGGGCGCGGGCTTACGAGCAGTACTTC
CDR3: CASSNGARAYEQYF

size: .
D: .
V: TRBV7-9
J: TRBJ1-4
DNA: TGTGCCAGCGAAGTGACAGCCGACCGCGAAAAACTGTTTTTT
CDR3: CASEVTADREKLFF

size: .
D: .
V: TRBV27
J: TRBJ2-5
DNA: TGTGCCAGCAGTTTCCGTGCAGGGCTCGAGACCCAGTACTTC
CDR3: CASSFRAGLETQYF

size: .
D: .
V: TRBV28
J: TRBJ1-2
DNA: TGTGCCAGCACGGCAGGCCCCCCAACTTTAAACTATGGCTACACCTTC
CDR3: CASTAGPPTLNYGYTF

size: .
D: TRBD1
V: TRBV18
J: TRBJ1-5
DNA: TGTGCCAGCTCACTTTCAGGGGGGAACCAGCCCCAGCATTTT
CDR3: CASSLSGGNQPQHF

size: few
D: .
V: TRBV7-9
J: TRBJ2-5
DNA: TGTGCCAGCAGCTTAGGCGAGGAGACCCAGTACTTC
CDR3: CASSLGEETQYF

size: once
D: TRBD1
V: TRBV19
J: TRBJ1-5
DNA: TGTGCCAGTAGTATACCGGGACAGGGGGTGGCTCAGCCCCAGCATTTT
CDR3: CASSIPGQGVAQPQHF

size: .
D: TRBD2
V: TRBV6-5
J: TRBJ2-1
DNA: TGTGCCAGCAGATGGACTAGCGGGGGGGCAGGAGAGCAGTTCTTC
CDR3: CASRWTSGGAGEQFF

size: .
D: .
V: TRBV5-4
J: TRBJ2-7
DNA: TGTGCCAGCAGTCGGGACTCCTACGAGCAGTACTTC
CDR3: CASSRDSYEQYF

size: .
D: TRBD1
V: TRBV6-4
J: TRBJ1-3
DNA: TGTGCCAGCAGTGACTCTTCAGGGGGCTCTGGAAACACCATATATTTT
CDR3: CASSDSSGGSGNTIYF

size: .
D: .
V: TRBV5-6
J: TRBJ1-1
DNA: TGTGCCAGCAGCTTGACTGGGACTGAAGCTTTCTTT
CDR3: CASSLTGTEAFF

size: .
D: TRBD2
V: TRBV11-2
J: TRBJ2-7
DNA: TGTGCCAGCAGCTTAGATTGGGTGGGGGGGAAAGGCTACGAGCAGTACTTC
CDR3: CASSLDWVGGKGYEQYF

size: .
D: .
V: TRBV2
J: TRBJ1-4
DNA: TGTGCCAGCAGTGATTGGCAGGGGAATGAAAAACTGTTTTTT
CDR3: CASSDWQGNEKLFF